These T cell receptor beta chains were read from a single sample in a study of cytomegalovirus exposure and HLA in healthy donors. Clones were sequenced by immunoSEQ multiplex PCR, and TCRdb holds only the in-frame ones, with some missing. This repertoire shows roughly 200,000 clones, around 89% found once; its top ten account for 0.9% to 1.1%. Sequences were obtained from PBMCs. The receptors were sampled from a woman aged 18 to 35 in good health and CMV-seronegative. The CDR3 runs from the conserved cysteine through the conserved F or W. A D gene is named only where the DNA matches it firmly. A clone size is listed for some rows: how often the clone was seen (once, few, many), or a class if it is expanded.

clone_size	v_call	cdr3_length	j_call	d_call	cdr3_aa	cdr3_nt
.	TRBV5-1	14	TRBJ2-7	.	CASSLAWQSYEQYF	TGCGCCAGCAGCTTGGCCTGGCAGTCCTACGAGCAGTACTTC
.	TRBV7-3	13	TRBJ2-5	.	CASSQTVRETQYF	TGTGCCAGCAGCCAAACAGTCAGGGAGACCCAGTACTTC
.	TRBV5-4	14	TRBJ2-3	.	CARSFPRGPDTQYF	TGTGCCAGAAGCTTTCCCAGGGGCCCTGATACGCAGTATTTT
.	TRBV19	14	TRBJ1-3	.	CASSILSPGNTIYF	TGTGCCAGTAGTATCCTATCCCCCGGAAACACCATATATTTT
.	TRBV7-2	15	TRBJ2-1	TRBD2	CASSRTSGVYNEQFF	TGTGCCAGCAGCCGGACTAGCGGGGTCTACAATGAGCAGTTCTTC
.	TRBV5-6	14	TRBJ1-1	.	CASSFPSGSTEAFF	TGTGCCAGCAGCTTCCCTTCCGGGAGCACTGAAGCTTTCTTT
once	TRBV1	17	TRBJ2-5	.	CTSSQESQWPDQETQYF	TGCACCAGCAGCCAGGAGTCTCAGTGGCCAGATCAAGAGACCCAGTACTTC
.	TRBV6-1	12	TRBJ2-5	.	CASIGWAETQYF	TGTGCCAGCATAGGATGGGCGGAGACCCAGTACTTC
few	TRBV2	14	TRBJ2-5	.	CASSDIFPMQSQYF	TGTGCCAGCAGTGATATATTCCCCATGCAGTCCCAGTACTTC
.	TRBV7-2	14	TRBJ2-1	.	CASSLDSSRGEQFF	TGTGCCAGCAGCTTAGATTCTAGCCGGGGTGAGCAGTTCTTC
.	TRBV10-3	16	TRBJ2-3	TRBD2	CAISDGSGGPADTQYF	TGTGCCATCAGTGACGGGTCGGGAGGGCCGGCAGATACGCAGTATTTT
.	TRBV5-1	19	TRBJ2-3	TRBD2	CASSPPQTSGRFGPDTQYF	TGCGCCAGCAGCCCTCCCCAGACTAGCGGGAGGTTTGGCCCAGATACGCAGTATTTT
.	TRBV7-2	12	TRBJ2-7	.	CASSLVGREQYF	TGTGCCAGCAGCTTAGTGGGCCGCGAGCAGTACTTC
.	TRBV21-1	15	TRBJ1-2	.	CASSSEDWTGEGYTF	TGTGCCAGCAGCTCCGAAGACTGGACAGGGGAAGGCTACACCTTC
.	TRBV27	14	TRBJ2-1	.	CASSLRGRVSEQFF	TGTGCCAGCAGTTTAAGAGGCCGGGTATCTGAGCAGTTCTTC
.	TRBV6-5	15	TRBJ2-1	TRBD1	CASSPGQETYNEQFF	TGTGCCAGCAGCCCCGGACAGGAGACATACAATGAGCAGTTCTTC
few	TRBV5-1	14	TRBJ1-2	.	CASRGGDSTYGYTF	TGCGCCAGCAGAGGGGGGGATAGTACCTATGGCTACACCTTC
.	TRBV5-1	17	TRBJ2-2	.	CASSFFGYGSSGGELFF	TGCGCCAGCAGCTTCTTTGGGTACGGGAGCTCTGGCGGGGAGCTGTTTTTT
.	TRBV19	15	TRBJ1-5	TRBD1	CASSPDRGPNQPQHF	TGTGCCAGTAGTCCCGACAGGGGGCCAAATCAGCCCCAGCATTTT
.	TRBV23-1	15	TRBJ2-7	TRBD1	CASSQLGGQTYEQYF	TGCGCCAGCAGTCAATTAGGGGGACAGACCTACGAGCAGTACTTC
few	TRBV18	14	TRBJ1-2	TRBD1	CASSKQGDNYGYTF	TGTGCCAGCTCAAAGCAGGGGGATAACTATGGCTACACCTTC
.	TRBV4-1	15	TRBJ2-7	.	CASSQDPAASYEQYF	TGCGCCAGCAGCCAAGACCCTGCAGCGTCCTACGAGCAGTACTTC
.	TRBV10-3	15	TRBJ2-2	TRBD2	CAISETSGAPGELFF	TGTGCCATCAGTGAGACTAGCGGGGCGCCCGGGGAGCTGTTTTTT
.	TRBV29-1	12	TRBJ2-2	.	CSVAGNTGELFF	TGCAGCGTTGCGGGGAACACCGGGGAGCTGTTTTTT
.	TRBV11-2	15	TRBJ2-7	TRBD2	CASSLDQLAGAEQYF	TGTGCCAGCAGCTTAGATCAACTAGCGGGGGCTGAGCAGTACTTC
.	TRBV7-8	18	TRBJ2-1	TRBD2	CASSLALAGGSLYNEQFF	TGTGCCAGCAGCTTAGCGTTGGCGGGGGGCTCCCTCTACAATGAGCAGTTCTTC
.	TRBV29-1	15	TRBJ2-7	TRBD1	CSVEVGGQGGYEQYF	TGCAGCGTTGAAGTAGGCGGACAGGGGGGCTACGAGCAGTACTTC
once	TRBV19	14	TRBJ2-5	TRBD2	CASRLAGGMETQYF	TGTGCCAGTCGACTAGCGGGGGGTATGGAGACCCAGTACTTC
once	TRBV2	14	TRBJ2-1	TRBD2	CASSQAGGDVEQFF	TGTGCCAGCAGTCAGGCGGGAGGAGACGTTGAGCAGTTCTTC
few	TRBV6-4	15	TRBJ1-6	.	CASPIDSLYNSPLHF	TGTGCCAGCCCCATTGACAGCCTCTATAATTCACCCCTCCACTTT
.	TRBV10-3	13	TRBJ2-5	.	CAISDDRKETQYF	TGTGCCATCAGCGACGACAGGAAAGAGACCCAGTACTTC
.	TRBV4-3	16	TRBJ2-1	.	CASSQRFRDWNNEQFF	TGCGCCAGCAGCCAAAGGTTTCGGGACTGGAACAATGAGCAGTTCTTC
.	TRBV27	17	TRBJ2-1	.	CASSLLRDSFTYNEQFF	TGTGCCAGCAGTTTACTACGGGACTCTTTTACTTACAATGAGCAGTTCTTC
.	TRBV11-3	13	TRBJ1-1	.	CASRRQDNTEAFF	TGTGCCAGCAGACGACAGGATAACACTGAAGCTTTCTTT
.	TRBV7-6	16	TRBJ2-7	TRBD2	CASSPISIAGAYEQYF	TGTGCCAGCAGCCCAATCTCGATAGCGGGAGCCTACGAGCAGTACTTC
.	TRBV4-3	16	TRBJ1-4	.	CASSQQVGGGKEKLFF	TGCGCCAGCAGCCAACAGGTGGGAGGAGGAAAGGAAAAACTGTTTTTT
.	TRBV4-3	15	TRBJ1-4	TRBD1	CASSHPGQGYEKLFF	TGCGCCAGCAGCCACCCGGGACAGGGGTATGAAAAACTGTTTTTT
few	TRBV6-1	14	TRBJ2-7	TRBD1	CASRRTQGAHEQYF	TGTGCCAGCAGAAGAACGCAGGGGGCCCACGAGCAGTACTTC
.	TRBV4-3	16	TRBJ1-2	TRBD1	CASSQDTSRGLYGYTF	TGCGCCAGCAGCCAAGACACCAGCAGGGGGCTCTATGGCTACACCTTC
.	TRBV4-2	15	TRBJ2-4	.	CASTLMGGAENIQYF	TGTGCCAGCACCCTTATGGGTGGGGCAGAAAACATTCAGTACTTC
.	TRBV9	14	TRBJ2-7	TRBD2	CASSVGLAAYEQYF	TGTGCCAGCAGCGTAGGACTAGCGGCCTACGAGCAGTACTTC
.	TRBV6-1	12	TRBJ2-7	.	CATRRLGLEQYF	TGTGCCACCCGTCGACTGGGGCTAGAGCAGTACTTC